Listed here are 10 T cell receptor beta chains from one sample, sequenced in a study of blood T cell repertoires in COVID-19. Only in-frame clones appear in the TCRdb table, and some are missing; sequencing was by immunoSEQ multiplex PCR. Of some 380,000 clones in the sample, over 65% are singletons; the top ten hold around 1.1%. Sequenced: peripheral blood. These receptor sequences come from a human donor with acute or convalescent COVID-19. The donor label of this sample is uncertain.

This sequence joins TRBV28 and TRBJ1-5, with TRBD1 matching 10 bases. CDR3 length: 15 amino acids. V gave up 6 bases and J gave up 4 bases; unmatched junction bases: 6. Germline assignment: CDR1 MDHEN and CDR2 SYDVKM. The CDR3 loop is CASRLGDRGNQPQHF. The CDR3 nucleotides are TGTGCCAGCAGGCTGGGGGACAGGGGTAATCAGCCCCAGCATTTT.

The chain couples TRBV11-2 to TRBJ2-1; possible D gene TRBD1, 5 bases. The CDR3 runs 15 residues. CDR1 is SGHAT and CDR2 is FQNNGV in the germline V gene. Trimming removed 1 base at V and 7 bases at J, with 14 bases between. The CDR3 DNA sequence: TGTGCCAGCAGCTTAGTAGTCTTGTCAGGGAATGAGCAGTTCTTC. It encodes CASSLVVLSGNEQFF.

The CDR3 region is CASGETREAFF. The DNA for the CDR3 is TGTGCCAGCGGGGAGACGCGTGAAGCTTTCTTT. The chain is built from TRBV11-2 and TRBJ1-1; D remains ambiguous. V lost 8 bases and J 7 bases, leaving 11 bases between the germline ends. The germline V gene has CDR1 SGHAT and CDR2 FQNNGV. The CDR3 runs to 11 residues.

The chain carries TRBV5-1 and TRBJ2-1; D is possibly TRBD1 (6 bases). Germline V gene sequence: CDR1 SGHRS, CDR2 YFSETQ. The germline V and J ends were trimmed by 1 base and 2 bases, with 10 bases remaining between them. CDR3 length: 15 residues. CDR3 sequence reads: CASSLSQGPYNEQFF. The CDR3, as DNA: TGCGCCAGCAGCTTGTCCCAGGGGCCCTACAATGAGCAGTTCTTC.

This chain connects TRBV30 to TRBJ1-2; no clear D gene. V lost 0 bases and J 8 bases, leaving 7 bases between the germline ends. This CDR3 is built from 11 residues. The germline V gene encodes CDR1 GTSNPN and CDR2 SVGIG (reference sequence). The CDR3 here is CAWSVFKGYTF. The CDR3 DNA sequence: TGTGCCTGGAGTGTATTTAAAGGCTACACCTTC. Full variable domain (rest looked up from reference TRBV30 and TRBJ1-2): SQTIHQWPATLVQPVGSPLSLECTVEGTSNPNLYWYRQAAGRGLQLLFYSVGIGQISSEVPQNLSASRPQDRQFILSSKKLLLSDSGFYLCAWSVFKGYTFGSGTRLTVV.

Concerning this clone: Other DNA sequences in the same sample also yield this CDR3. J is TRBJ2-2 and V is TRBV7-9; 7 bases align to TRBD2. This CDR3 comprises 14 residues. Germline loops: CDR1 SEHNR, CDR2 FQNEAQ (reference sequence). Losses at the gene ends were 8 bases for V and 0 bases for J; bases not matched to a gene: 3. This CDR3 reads CASGGVPNTGELFF. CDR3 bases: TGTGCCAGCGGGGGGGTTCCGAACACCGGGGAGCTGTTTTTT.

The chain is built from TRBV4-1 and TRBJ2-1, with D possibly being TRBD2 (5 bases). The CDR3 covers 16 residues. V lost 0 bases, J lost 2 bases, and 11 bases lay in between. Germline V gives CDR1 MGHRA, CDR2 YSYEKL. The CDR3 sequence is CASSQDWSSPYNEQFF. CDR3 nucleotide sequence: TGCGCCAGCAGCCAAGATTGGTCTAGCCCCTACAATGAGCAGTTCTTC.

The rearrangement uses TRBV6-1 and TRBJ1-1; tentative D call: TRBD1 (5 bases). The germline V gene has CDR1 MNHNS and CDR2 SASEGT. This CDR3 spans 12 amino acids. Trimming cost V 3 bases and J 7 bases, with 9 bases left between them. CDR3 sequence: CASSDRGLEAFF. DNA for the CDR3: TGTGCCAGCAGTGATAGGGGCCTTGAAGCTTTCTTT.

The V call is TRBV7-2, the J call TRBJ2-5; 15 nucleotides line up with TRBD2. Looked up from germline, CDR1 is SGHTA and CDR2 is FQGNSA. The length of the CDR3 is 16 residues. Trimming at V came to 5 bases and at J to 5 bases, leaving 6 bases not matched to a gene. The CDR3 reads CASSGGLAGGMETQYF. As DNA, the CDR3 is TGTGCCAGCAGCGGAGGACTAGCGGGGGGGATGGAGACCCAGTACTTC.

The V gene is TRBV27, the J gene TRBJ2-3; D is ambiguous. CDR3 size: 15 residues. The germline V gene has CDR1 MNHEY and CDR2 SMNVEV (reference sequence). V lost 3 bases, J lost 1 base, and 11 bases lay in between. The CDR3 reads CASSLNRPRTDTQYF. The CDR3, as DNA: TGTGCCAGCAGTTTGAACAGACCCCGCACAGATACGCAGTATTTT.